This T cell receptor beta chain originates from a study of cytomegalovirus exposure and HLA in healthy donors. The study's findings and limits: A cluster of highly shared sequence variants was likely a sequencing artifact.

The PCR ran on 60 Vbeta and 13 Jbeta primers. Clones were sequenced by immunoSEQ multiplex PCR, and TCRdb holds only the in-frame ones, with some missing. The table includes fewer than 110,000 clones, 85% detected once. Regarding this clone: What it recognizes is unknown.

The receptor was isolated from a man aged 25-45 years in good health and CMV-seronegative. The source material was PBMCs.

DNA for the CDR3: TGTGCCAGCAGTAATTCCGGGGGGGCCTACGAGCAGTACTTC. It specifies CASSNSGGAYEQYF. J is TRBJ2-7 and V is TRBV6-6; 8 bases align to TRBD2. The CDR3 runs to 14 residues. After removal of 5 bases from V and 2 bases from J, the junction contained 5 bases not matched to a gene. Germline CDR1 is MNHNY and CDR2 is SVGAGI (reference sequence).